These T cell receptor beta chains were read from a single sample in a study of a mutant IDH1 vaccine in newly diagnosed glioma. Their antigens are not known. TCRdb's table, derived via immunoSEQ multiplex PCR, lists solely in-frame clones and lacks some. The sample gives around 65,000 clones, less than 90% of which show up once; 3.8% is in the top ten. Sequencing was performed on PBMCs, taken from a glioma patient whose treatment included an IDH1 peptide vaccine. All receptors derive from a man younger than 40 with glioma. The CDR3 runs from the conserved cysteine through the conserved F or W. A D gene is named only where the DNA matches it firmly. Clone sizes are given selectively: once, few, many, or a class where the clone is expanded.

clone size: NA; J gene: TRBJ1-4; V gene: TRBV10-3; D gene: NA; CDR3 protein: CAIKGVDEKLFF; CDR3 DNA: TGTGCCATCAAGGGGGTGGATGAAAAACTGTTTTTT
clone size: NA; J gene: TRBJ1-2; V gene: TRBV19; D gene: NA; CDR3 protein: CASSIDDYNSDFNYGYTF; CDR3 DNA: TGTGCCAGTAGTATAGATGACTACAACAGCGACTTTAACTATGGCTACACCTTC
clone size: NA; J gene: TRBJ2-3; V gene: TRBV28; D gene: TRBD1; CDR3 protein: CASSALLGTGGDSTDTQYF; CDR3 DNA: TGTGCCAGCAGTGCCCTTCTAGGGACAGGGGGAGACAGCACAGATACGCAGTATTTT
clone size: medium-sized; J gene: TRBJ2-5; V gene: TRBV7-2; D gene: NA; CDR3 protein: CASSLEGVTGKWETQYF; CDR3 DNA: TGTGCCAGCAGCTTAGAAGGGGTAACGGGGAAGTGGGAGACCCAGTACTTC
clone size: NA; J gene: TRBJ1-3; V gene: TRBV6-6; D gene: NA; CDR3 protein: CASRVIGNTIYF; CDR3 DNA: TGTGCCAGCAGGGTAATAGGAAACACCATATATTTT
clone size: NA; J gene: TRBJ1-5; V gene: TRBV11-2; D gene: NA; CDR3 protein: CASSSLTGPASNQPQHF; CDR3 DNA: TGTGCCAGCAGCTCATTGACAGGACCAGCATCCAATCAGCCCCAGCATTTT
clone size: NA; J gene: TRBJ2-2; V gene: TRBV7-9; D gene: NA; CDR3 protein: CASSLVAGAGELFF; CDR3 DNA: TGTGCCAGCAGCTTAGTGGCAGGGGCCGGGGAGCTGTTTTTT
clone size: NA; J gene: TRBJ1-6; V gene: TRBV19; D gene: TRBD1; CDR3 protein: CASSIGTDNSPLHF; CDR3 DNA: TGTGCCAGTAGTATCGGGACAGATAATTCACCCCTCCACTTT
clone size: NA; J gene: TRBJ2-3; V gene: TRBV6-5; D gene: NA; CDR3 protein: CASSYALSTDTQYF; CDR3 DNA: TGTGCCAGCAGTTACGCTCTGAGCACAGATACGCAGTATTTT
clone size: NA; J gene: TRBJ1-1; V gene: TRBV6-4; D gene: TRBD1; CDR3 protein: CASSETGTGTTEAFF; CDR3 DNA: TGTGCCAGCAGTGAAACCGGGACAGGGACTACTGAAGCTTTCTTT
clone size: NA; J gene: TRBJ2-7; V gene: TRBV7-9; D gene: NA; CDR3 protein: CASSTGQNYEQYF; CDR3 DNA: TGTGCCAGCAGCACCGGACAGAACTACGAGCAGTACTTC